A selection of T cell receptor beta chains follows, all from one sample in a study of T cell repertoires in cytomegalovirus infection. TCRdb called the reads again in MiXCR, with one record for every CDR3 protein. The sample records approximately 250,000 distinct CDR3 sequences, under 8.5% being singletons. Specimen: PBMCs. Every receptor here comes from a human donor in good health (CMV status not recorded). Some clones in this sample may be carry-over from other donors' samples. The CDR3 runs from the conserved cysteine through the conserved F or W. D genes are given only for firm matches. The listing skips clone size in some rows; elsewhere it reads once, few, many or a size class.

d_gene	v_gene	j_gene	abundance	CDR3nt	CDR3aa
.	TRBV12-3/TRBV12-4	TRBJ1-5	many	TGTGCCAGCAGTCGAACCGTCGGGGGGGAGGCGGCTCAGCCCCAGCATTTT	CASSRTVGGEAAQPQHF
.	TRBV4-1	TRBJ2-7	many	TGCGCCAGCAGCCAAGATGGGGAGACGGAGCAGTACTTC	CASSQDGETEQYF
TRBD1	TRBV7-3	TRBJ2-2	.	TGTGCCAGCGGACAGGGGAGAACCGGGGAGCTGTTTTTT	CASGQGRTGELFF
.	TRBV25-1	TRBJ1-4	.	TGTGCCAGCAGTGATGAGTTAGGCAGTCTACGCACTAATGAAAAACTGTTTTTT	CASSDELGSLRTNEKLFF
.	TRBV6-2/TRBV6-3	TRBJ1-6	many	TGTGCCAGCAGTTGGACCACAGGGAGATCACCCCTCCACTTT	CASSWTTGRSPLHF
TRBD2	TRBV7-9	TRBJ2-3	many	TGTTCCACTAGCGCAAGCACAGATACGCAGTATTTT	CSTSASTDTQYF
.	TRBV10-3	TRBJ1-3	many	TGTGCCATCAGTGAGGAGAAGAGAAACACCATATATTTT	CAISEEKRNTIYF
.	TRBV30	TRBJ2-1	many	TGTGCCTGGAGCGGTTTTCCAGGCCGGCGGGATGAGCAGTTCTTC	CAWSGFPGRRDEQFF
.	TRBV20-1	TRBJ2-1	.	TGCAGTGCTAGAGATAGGTCAGGGGGGGACAATGAGCAGTTCTTC	CSARDRSGGDNEQFF
.	TRBV19	TRBJ1-1	many	TGTGCCAGTACCCAACAGGGAGGTACTGAAGCTTTCTTT	CASTQQGGTEAFF
.	TRBV20-1	TRBJ2-1	many	TGCAGTGCCGGGATCTACAATGAGCAGTTCTTC	CSAGIYNEQFF
TRBD1	TRBV7-2	TRBJ1-1	many	TGTGCCAGCAGCTTAGCCCCCGGGACAGCTGCTGAAGCTTTCTTT	CASSLAPGTAAEAFF
.	TRBV28	TRBJ1-5	many	TGTGCCAGCAGTTTATGGGGCACTAAAGGCAATCAGCCCCAGCATTTT	CASSLWGTKGNQPQHF
.	TRBV28	TRBJ1-1	many	TGTGCCAGCAGTTTTCGGCCAGGGATGAACACTGAAGCTTTCTTT	CASSFRPGMNTEAFF
TRBD1	TRBV6-5	TRBJ1-1	many	TGTGCCAGCAGGCGGGACAGGGGGCAGGTGGCTTTCTTT	CASRRDRGQVAFF
.	TRBV7-9	TRBJ2-4	many	TGTGCCAGCAGCTTAGCGGGGCCACTAGCCAAAAACATTCAGTACTTC	CASSLAGPLAKNIQYF
.	TRBV28	TRBJ1-5	many	TGTGCCAGCAGTTTAGGTTCAGGGCTACGGAATCAGCCCCAGCATTTT	CASSLGSGLRNQPQHF
TRBD1	TRBV12-3/TRBV12-4	TRBJ1-4	.	TGTGCCAGCAGTTTTAGGACAGGGCCTCCTACTAATGAAAAACTGTTTTTT	CASSFRTGPPTNEKLFF
.	TRBV20-1	TRBJ2-3	many	TGCAGTGCTAGGGGTGCGGGGTTCGGCACAGATACGCAGTATTTT	CSARGAGFGTDTQYF
TRBD2	TRBV27	TRBJ2-3	many	TGTGCCAGCAGTCTGTTGGGTAGCGGGGGGTACACAGATACGCAGTATTTT	CASSLLGSGGYTDTQYF
.	TRBV29-1	TRBJ2-1	many	TGCAGCGTTGACGGGGGGCTGGGATACAATGAGCAGTTCTTC	CSVDGGLGYNEQFF
.	TRBV5-1	TRBJ1-1	many	TGCGCCAGCAGCTCCGGACACGATGAAGCTTTCTTT	CASSSGHDEAFF
.	TRBV5-6	TRBJ2-2	many	TGTGCCAGCAGCCGAACCGGGACACTGAACACCGGGGAGCTGTTTTTT	CASSRTGTLNTGELFF
TRBD1	TRBV20-1	TRBJ2-7	many	TGCAGTGCTAGAGATTACAGGGGGCACCCCTACGAGCAGTACTTC	CSARDYRGHPYEQYF
.	TRBV20-1	TRBJ1-1	few	TGCAGTGCTAGGGAAACAGGGTACGCTGAAGCTTTCTTT	CSARETGYAEAFF
TRBD1	TRBV29-1	TRBJ1-2	many	TGCAGCGGCACCGGGACAGGGGGCAGAGATGGCTACACCTTC	CSGTGTGGRDGYTF
.	TRBV7-2	TRBJ1-1	many	TGTGCCAGCAGCTCCAGGACGAACACTGAAGCTTTCTTT	CASSSRTNTEAFF
.	TRBV12-5	TRBJ2-3	many	TGTGCTAGTGCCCCCGACAGAACAGATACGCAGTATTTT	CASAPDRTDTQYF
TRBD1	TRBV7-2	TRBJ2-3	many	TGTGCCAGCAGCTTCGACAGGGGAGATACGCAGTATTTT	CASSFDRGDTQYF
.	TRBV6-5	TRBJ1-2	many	TGTGCCAGCAGTTACTCCTGGAAAGGGAACTATGGCTACACCTTC	CASSYSWKGNYGYTF
.	TRBV20-1	TRBJ2-7	few	TGCAGTGCTATATTAGTAGGCGGGGTCTACGAGCAGTACTTC	CSAILVGGVYEQYF
.	TRBV6-6	TRBJ2-2	many	TGTGCCAGCAGTTCCCGGAGGCTAAACACCGGGGAGCTGTTTTTT	CASSSRRLNTGELFF
.	TRBV7-2	TRBJ2-3	many	TGTGCCAGCAGCTCCAGGGTCAGGGAGAGCACAGATACGCAGTATTTT	CASSSRVRESTDTQYF
.	TRBV7-2	TRBJ1-1	many	TGTGCCAGCAGCTTAGGAGGATCGGTGAACACTGAAGCTTTCTTT	CASSLGGSVNTEAFF
.	TRBV14	TRBJ2-1	many	TGTGCCAGCAGCCCTGGGGGAATCGATGAGCAGTTCTTC	CASSPGGIDEQFF
TRBD2	TRBV6-5	TRBJ2-3	many	TGTGCCACCGAGTCCTATAGCGGGGTTAATACGCAGTATTTT	CATESYSGVNTQYF
.	TRBV2	TRBJ2-2	many	TGTGCCAGCAGTGAACAGGGGATCAGGACCGGGGAGCTGTTTTTT	CASSEQGIRTGELFF
.	TRBV20-1	TRBJ2-7	many	TGCAGTGCGAATGGGCAGGATGCCTACGAGCAGTACTTC	CSANGQDAYEQYF
TRBD1	TRBV20-1	TRBJ2-7	many	TGCAGTGCCCGGGGACAGGGAAGCTACGAGCAGTACTTC	CSARGQGSYEQYF
TRBD1	TRBV29-1	TRBJ2-7	.	TGCAGCGCGACTAGCCGGGACAGGGCCTACGAGCAGTACTTC	CSATSRDRAYEQYF
.	TRBV7-9	TRBJ2-3	many	TGTGCCAGCAGTCCCTTACATGGATGGCAGTATTTT	CASSPLHGWQYF
TRBD1	TRBV29-1	TRBJ2-6	many	TGCAGCGGACTGACAGGGGTCAGTTCTGGGGCCAACGTCCTGACTTTC	CSGLTGVSSGANVLTF
.	TRBV20-1	TRBJ2-7	many	TGCAGTGCTACGCCCCTAAGACCGGGAGCCTACGAGCAGTACTTC	CSATPLRPGAYEQYF
TRBD1	TRBV28	TRBJ1-1	many	TGTGCCAGCAGTCCCTCGGGACAGGGGATGAGGGACACTGAAGCTTTCTTT	CASSPSGQGMRDTEAFF
.	TRBV27	TRBJ1-2	many	TGTGCCAGCAGTTTCAGAGGGAGCTATGGCTACACCTTC	CASSFRGSYGYTF
TRBD2	TRBV11-2	TRBJ2-1	many	TGTGCCAGCAGCTTAGTAGTTACTAGCGGGGGCCATGAGCAGTTCTTC	CASSLVVTSGGHEQFF
TRBD1	TRBV19	TRBJ2-7	few	TGTGCCAGTAGACCGGGGACAGACTCACAGTCCTACGAGCAGTACTTC	CASRPGTDSQSYEQYF
.	TRBV5-1	TRBJ1-2	.	TGCGCCAGCAGCCCTCCGGCGGACCTCTATGGCTACACCTTC	CASSPPADLYGYTF
.	TRBV28	TRBJ2-2	many	TGTGCCAGCAGTCCGGGACGGCCGAACACCGGGGAGCTGTTTTTT	CASSPGRPNTGELFF
.	TRBV6-6	TRBJ1-5	many	TGTGCCAGCAGTGATTACAGCTATCAGCCCCAGCATTTT	CASSDYSYQPQHF
TRBD1	TRBV29-1	TRBJ2-7	many	TGCAGCGTTGAAGATGGCAGCAGGGGGATGTACGAGCAGTACTTC	CSVEDGSRGMYEQYF
.	TRBV7-6	TRBJ2-2	many	TGTGCCAGCAGCTTTTTCGGGGCGAACACCGGGGAGCTGTTTTTT	CASSFFGANTGELFF
.	TRBV18	TRBJ1-1	.	TGTGCCAGCTCACCACCAGGGGTGACTGAAGCTTTCTTT	CASSPPGVTEAFF
TRBD2	TRBV20-1	TRBJ2-7	many	TGCAGTGCCAACCCGGGACTAGCGGGGACCTACGAGCAGTACTTC	CSANPGLAGTYEQYF
.	TRBV10-3	TRBJ1-5	few	TGTGCCATCAGTCCCCAGGGTCGCGGCAATCAGCCCCAGCATTTT	CAISPQGRGNQPQHF
.	TRBV7-2	TRBJ1-2	many	TGTGCCAGCAGCTTATCCTCCGGCTACACCTTC	CASSLSSGYTF
.	TRBV7-6	TRBJ1-5	many	TGTGCCAGCAGCTTACATGGCGGGGATCAGCCCCAGCATTTT	CASSLHGGDQPQHF